Below, 16 T cell receptor beta chains from the same sample are listed, as sequenced in a study of cytomegalovirus exposure and HLA in healthy donors. The PCR had 60 Vbeta and 13 Jbeta primers. The protocol was immunoSEQ multiplex PCR, while the TCRdb copy is restricted to in-frame clones and leaves out a portion. The table includes some 180,000 clones, about 70% detected once. The sample was PBMCs. These receptors all stem from a woman aged 25 to 45 in good health and CMV-seronegative.

This chain joins TRBV6-1 and TRBJ2-3; D is perhaps TRBD2 (5 bases). CDR3 length: 15 residues. Germline-derived CDR1 and CDR2 are MNHNS and SASEGT. The V end was cut by 4 bases, the J end by 2 bases, with 13 bases between. The CDR3 loop reads CASSVRTGITDTQYF. The CDR3 coding sequence is TGTGCCAGCAGTGTACGGACGGGAATCACAGATACGCAGTATTTT.

Concerning this clone itself: One end of the junction varies from germline; a read error may be responsible. The CDR3 region is CASSLWTGGSDEQYF. CDR3 nucleotides: TGCGCCAGCAGCTTATGGACAGGGGGCTCCGACGAGCAGTACTTC. This rearrangement joins TRBV5-1 to TRBJ2-7, with 11 bases that match TRBD1. CDR1 and CDR2 (germline): SGHRS, YFSETQ. The CDR3 spans 15 residues.

This clone was picked up one time. This chain joins TRBV6-6 and TRBJ1-2; TRBD1 matches at 7 bases. The CDR3 is made up of 13 amino acids. In germline, CDR1 is MNHNY, CDR2 SVGAGI (reference sequence). The J segment lost 4 bases and the V segment lost 3 bases, leaving 2 bases of the junction unmatched. The CDR3, as DNA: TGTGCCAGCAGTTATAGGGACAGCTATGGCTACACCTTC. Residues: CASSYRDSYGYTF.

J is TRBJ2-2 and V is TRBV4-1, with TRBD2 identical over 15 bases. This CDR3 region has 17 residues. In germline, CDR1 is MGHRA, CDR2 YSYEKL. V lost 4 bases, J lost 7 bases, and 7 bases stayed unmatched. The CDR3 coding sequence is TGCGCCAGCAGCCTCGGGACTAGCGGGAGGTCGGGCGGGGAGCTGTTTTTT. Residues: CASSLGTSGRSGGELFF.

V usage is TRBV7-2 and J usage is TRBJ1-5, with D possibly being TRBD1 (6 bases). Trimming stripped 5 bases from V and 4 bases from J, with 12 bases between. The CDR3 has 14 amino acids. Germline V gene lookup returns CDR1 SGHTA and CDR2 FQGNSA. The CDR3 coding sequence is TGTGCCAGCAGCGAAGGACAGAAAAATCAGCCCCAGCATTTT. It translates to CASSEGQKNQPQHF.

The V gene is TRBV27, the J gene TRBJ2-7; 9 nucleotides agree with TRBD2. J lost 2 bases, V lost 6 bases, and 2 bases had no gene match. The CDR3 runs to 13 residues. Germline V gene lookup returns CDR1 MNHEY and CDR2 SMNVEV (reference sequence). CDR3 sequence: CASSLAGTYEQYF. The CDR3 region has the DNA TGTGCCAGCAGCCTAGCGGGAACCTACGAGCAGTACTTC.

The rearrangement uses TRBV2 and TRBJ2-4; 8 bases match TRBD1. The CDR3 covers 16 residues. The trim removed 4 bases at V and 3 bases at J, leaving 8 bases unmatched. CDR1 and CDR2 (germline): SNHLY, FYNNEI. CDR3 nucleotide sequence: TGTGCCAGCAGTGGAGGGGGACAGGAAGGCAAAAACATTCAGTACTTC. Protein sequence: CASSGGGQEGKNIQYF. The full variable domain, with the rest looked up from reference TRBV2 and TRBJ2-4, is EPEVTQTPSHQVTQMGQEVILRCVPISNHLYFYWYRQILGQKVEFLVSFYNNEISEKSEIFDDQFSVERPDGSNFTLKIRSTKLEDSAMYFCASSGGGQEGKNIQYFGAGTRLSVL.

The gene calls are TRBV5-1 and TRBJ2-3; 9 nucleotides align to TRBD2. The CDR3 spans 15 residues. V gave up 2 bases and J gave up 0 bases; unmatched junction bases: 1. CDR1 and CDR2 (germline): SGHRS, YFSETQ. For the CDR3, the DNA is TGCGCCAGCAGCTTCGCGGGGGGGAGCACAGATACGCAGTATTTT. Amino acid sequence: CASSFAGGSTDTQYF.

This chain joins TRBV9 and TRBJ2-1, with D uncertain. V gave up 0 bases and J gave up 3 bases, with 10 bases separating them. CDR1 SGDLS and CDR2 YYNGEE come from the germline V gene. This CDR3 has 15 residues. The chain's CDR3 is CASSVDRGRYNEQFF. For the CDR3, the DNA is TGTGCCAGCAGCGTAGACCGAGGCCGCTACAATGAGCAGTTCTTC. Drawing the rest from reference TRBV9 and TRBJ2-1, the complete variable domain is DSGVTQTPKHLITATGQRVTLRCSPRSGDLSVYWYQQSLDQGLQFLIQYYNGEERAKGNILERFSAQQFPDLHSELNLSSLELGDSALYFCASSVDRGRYNEQFFGPGTRLTVL.

This clone was recorded once. V gene TRBV5-1 combines with J gene TRBJ2-1; 9 bases map to TRBD2. CDR1 is SGHRS, CDR2 YFSETQ, per germline. Trimming cost V 5 bases and J 10 bases; bases outside gene matches: 10. The CDR3 loop spans 14 amino acids. DNA of the CDR3: TGCGCCAGCAGAGGGCGGGAGGGCCAAGGAGAGCAGTTCTTC. Translating gives CASRGREGQGEQFF.

V gene TRBV10-2 combines with J gene TRBJ1-1; D unclear. The V end was cut by 4 bases, the J end by 3 bases, with 9 bases between. Per the germline V gene, CDR1 is WSHSY and CDR2 is SAAADI. The CDR3 consists of 13 residues. The CDR3 sequence: CASSANRDTEAFF. The CDR3 DNA is TGCGCCAGCAGTGCGAACAGAGACACTGAAGCTTTCTTT.

V and J are TRBV5-4 and TRBJ1-3; D unresolved. V lost 4 bases to trimming and J lost 4 bases, with 9 bases between them. Germline V gene sequence: CDR1 SGHNT, CDR2 YYREEE (reference sequence). CDR3 length equals 13 residues. The CDR3 coding sequence is TGTGCCAGCAGCCCACTGGTAGGAAACACCATATATTTT. It yields the protein CASSPLVGNTIYF.

This clone was counted only a few times. The chain joins TRBV20-1 to TRBJ1-1; no reliable D call. Trimming removed 6 bases at V and 5 bases at J, with 10 bases between. The CDR3 is 11 residues long. Germline loops: CDR1 DFQATT, CDR2 SNEGSKA (reference sequence). The CDR3 DNA reads as TGCAGTGCCCGGGGAGAGACTGAAGCTTTCTTT. Amino acid sequence: CSARGETEAFF.

The chain couples TRBV6-5 to TRBJ2-1; 13 bases agree with TRBD2. V trimming: 8 bases; J trimming: 5 bases; junction bases outside the gene matches: 0. Germline assignment: CDR1 MNHEY and CDR2 SVGAGI. CDR3 size: 13 residues. CDR3 residues: CASGLAGDNEQFF. The CDR3, as DNA: TGTGCCAGCGGACTAGCGGGGGACAATGAGCAGTTCTTC.

This CDR3 is CASSWADRAIPYEQYF. DNA of the CDR3: TGTGCCAGCAGCTGGGCTGACAGGGCGATACCCTACGAGCAGTACTTC. This chain connects TRBV7-2 to TRBJ2-7; TRBD1 agrees at 7 bases. CDR1 and CDR2 (germline): SGHTA, FQGNSA. This CDR3 has 16 residues. The junction had 11 bases not matched to a gene; V was cut back by 4 bases and J by 2 bases.

This sequence joins TRBV7-3 and TRBJ2-7, with D tentatively TRBD2 (6 bases). CDR1 and CDR2 (germline): SGHTA, FQGTGA. The CDR3 contains 13 residues. V was shortened by 2 bases and J by 2 bases, with 7 bases between the two germline ends. The CDR3 bases are TGTGCCAGCAGCTTAGCGGGACCCTACGAGCAGTACTTC. It yields the protein CASSLAGPYEQYF.